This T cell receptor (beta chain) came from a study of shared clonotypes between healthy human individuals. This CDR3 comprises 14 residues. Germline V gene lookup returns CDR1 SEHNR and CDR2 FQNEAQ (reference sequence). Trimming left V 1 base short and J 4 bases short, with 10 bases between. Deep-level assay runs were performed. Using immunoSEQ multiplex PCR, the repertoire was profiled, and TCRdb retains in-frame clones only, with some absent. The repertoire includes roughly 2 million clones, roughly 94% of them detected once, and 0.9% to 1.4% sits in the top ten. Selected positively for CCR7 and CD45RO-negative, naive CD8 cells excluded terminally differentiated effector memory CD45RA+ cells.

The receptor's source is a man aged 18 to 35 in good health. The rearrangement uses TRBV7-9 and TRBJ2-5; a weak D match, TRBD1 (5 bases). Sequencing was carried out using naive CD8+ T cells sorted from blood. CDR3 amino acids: CASSLEAGRETQYF. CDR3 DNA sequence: TGTGCCAGCAGCTTAGAGGCAGGGCGAGAGACCCAGTACTTC. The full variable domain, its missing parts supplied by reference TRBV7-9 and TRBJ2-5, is DTGVSQNPRHKITKRGQNVTFRCDPISEHNRLYWYRQTLGQGPEFLTYFQNEAQLEKSRLLSDRFSAERPKGSFSTLEIQRTEQGDSAMYLCASSLEAGRETQYFGPGTRLLVL.